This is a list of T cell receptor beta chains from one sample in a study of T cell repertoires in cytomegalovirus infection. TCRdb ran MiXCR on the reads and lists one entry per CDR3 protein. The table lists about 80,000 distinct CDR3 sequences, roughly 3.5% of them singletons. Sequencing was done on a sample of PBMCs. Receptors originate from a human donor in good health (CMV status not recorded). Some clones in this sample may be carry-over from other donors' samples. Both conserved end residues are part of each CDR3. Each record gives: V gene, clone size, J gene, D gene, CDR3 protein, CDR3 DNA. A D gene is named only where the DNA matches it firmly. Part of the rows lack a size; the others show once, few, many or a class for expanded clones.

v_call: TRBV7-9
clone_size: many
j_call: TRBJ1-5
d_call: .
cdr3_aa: CASSLRPDQPQHF
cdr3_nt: TGTGCCAGCAGCTTACGGCCCGATCAGCCCCAGCATTTT

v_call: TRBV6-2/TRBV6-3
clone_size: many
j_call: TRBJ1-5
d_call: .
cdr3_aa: CASSLTGTNQPQHF
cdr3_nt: TGTGCCAGCAGCCTAACAGGAACCAATCAGCCCCAGCATTTT

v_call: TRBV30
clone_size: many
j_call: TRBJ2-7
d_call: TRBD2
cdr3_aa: CAWSKGTTYEQYF
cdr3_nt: TGTGCCTGGAGTAAGGGGACTACCTACGAGCAGTACTTC

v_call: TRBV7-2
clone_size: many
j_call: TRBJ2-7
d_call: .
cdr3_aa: CASSLARVYEQYF
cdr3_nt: TGTGCCAGCAGCTTAGCTCGCGTCTACGAGCAGTACTTC

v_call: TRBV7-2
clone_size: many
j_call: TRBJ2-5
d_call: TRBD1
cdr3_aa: CASSGQDRVRETQYF
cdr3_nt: TGTGCCAGCAGCGGGCAGGACAGGGTACGGGAGACCCAGTACTTC

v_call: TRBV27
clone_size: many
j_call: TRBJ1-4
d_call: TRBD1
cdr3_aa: CASSPLGQGTTNEKLFF
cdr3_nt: TGTGCCAGCAGTCCCCTGGGACAGGGCACAACTAATGAAAAACTGTTTTTT

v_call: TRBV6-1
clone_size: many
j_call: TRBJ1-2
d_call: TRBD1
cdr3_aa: CASSIGQGKGGYTF
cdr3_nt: TGTGCCAGCAGTATAGGACAGGGAAAGGGTGGCTACACCTTC

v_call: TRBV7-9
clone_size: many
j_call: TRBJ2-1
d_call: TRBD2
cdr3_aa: CASRFAGTSGRHNEQFF
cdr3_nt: TGTGCCAGCAGGTTCGCGGGGACTAGCGGGAGACACAATGAGCAGTTCTTC

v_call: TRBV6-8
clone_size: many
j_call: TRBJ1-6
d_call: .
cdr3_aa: CASGSLNSPLHF
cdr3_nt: TGTGCCAGCGGCAGTTTAAATTCACCCCTCCACTTT

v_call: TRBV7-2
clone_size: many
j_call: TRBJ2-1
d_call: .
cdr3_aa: CASSLTRNDNEQFF
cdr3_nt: TGTGCCAGCAGCTTAACTAGGAACGACAATGAGCAGTTCTTC

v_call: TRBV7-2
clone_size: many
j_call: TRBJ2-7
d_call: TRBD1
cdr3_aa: CASSTWTGPYEQYF
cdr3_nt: TGTGCCAGCAGCACATGGACAGGGCCCTACGAGCAGTACTTC

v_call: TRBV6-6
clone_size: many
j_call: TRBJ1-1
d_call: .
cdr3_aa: CASSYSQRTFTEAFF
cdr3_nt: TGTGCCAGCAGTTACTCACAAAGGACGTTCACTGAAGCTTTCTTT

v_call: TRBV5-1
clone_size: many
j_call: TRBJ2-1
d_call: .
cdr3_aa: CASSWVDSYNEQFF
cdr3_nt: TGCGCCAGCAGCTGGGTGGACAGCTACAATGAGCAGTTCTTC

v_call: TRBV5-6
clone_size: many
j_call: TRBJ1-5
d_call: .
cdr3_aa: CASSLGRGGQPQHF
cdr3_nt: TGTGCCAGCAGCTTGGGGCGAGGCGGCCAGCCCCAGCATTTT

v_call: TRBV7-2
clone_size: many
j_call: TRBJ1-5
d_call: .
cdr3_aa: CASSPSMGQPQHF
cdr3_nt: TGTGCCAGCAGCCCTAGCATGGGCCAGCCCCAGCATTTT

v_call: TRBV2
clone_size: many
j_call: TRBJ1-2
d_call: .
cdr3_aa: CASRGSGYTF
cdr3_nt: TGTGCCAGCAGAGGCAGCGGCTACACCTTC

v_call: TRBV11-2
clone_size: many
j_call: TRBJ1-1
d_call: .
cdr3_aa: CASSSTLTGQAFF
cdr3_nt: TGTGCCAGCAGCTCAACTCTCACAGGCCAAGCTTTCTTT

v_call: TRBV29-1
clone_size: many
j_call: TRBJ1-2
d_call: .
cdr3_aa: CSAEGVAGFGYTF
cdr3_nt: TGCAGCGCGGAGGGTGTAGCAGGGTTTGGCTACACCTTC

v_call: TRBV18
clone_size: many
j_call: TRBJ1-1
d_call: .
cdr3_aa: CASSPAFYSEAFF
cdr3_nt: TGTGCCAGCTCACCTGCCTTTTATTCTGAAGCTTTCTTT

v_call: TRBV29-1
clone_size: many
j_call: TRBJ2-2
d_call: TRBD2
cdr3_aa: CSVDLGRGGSGELFF
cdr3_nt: TGCAGCGTTGATTTGGGACGGGGGGGATCGGGGGAGCTGTTTTTT

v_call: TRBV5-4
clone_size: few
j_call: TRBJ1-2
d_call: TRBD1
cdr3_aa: CASSGDIGGPVGYTF
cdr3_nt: TGTGCCAGCAGCGGGGACATAGGGGGCCCCGTTGGCTACACCTTC

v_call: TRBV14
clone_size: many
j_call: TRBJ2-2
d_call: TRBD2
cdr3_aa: CASSQILAGVTTGELFF
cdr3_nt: TGTGCCAGCAGCCAGATACTAGCGGGGGTAACGACCGGGGAGCTGTTTTTT

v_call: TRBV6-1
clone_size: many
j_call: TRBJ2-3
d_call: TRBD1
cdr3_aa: CASRLRGLSTDTQYF
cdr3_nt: TGTGCCAGCAGGTTAAGGGGGCTCAGCACAGATACGCAGTATTTT

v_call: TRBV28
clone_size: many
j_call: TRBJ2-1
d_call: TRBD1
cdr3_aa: CASSDMTGVNEQFF
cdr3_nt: TGTGCCAGCAGTGACATGACAGGGGTAAATGAGCAGTTCTTC

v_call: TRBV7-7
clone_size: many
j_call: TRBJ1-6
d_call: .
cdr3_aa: CASSRVRYNSPLHF
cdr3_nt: TGTGCCAGCAGCCGCGTCCGCTATAATTCACCCCTCCACTTT

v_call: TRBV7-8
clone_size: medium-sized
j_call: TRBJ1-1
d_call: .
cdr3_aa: CASSFGVHRPNTEAFF
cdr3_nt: TGTGCCAGCAGCTTCGGCGTGCACAGACCCAACACTGAAGCTTTCTTT

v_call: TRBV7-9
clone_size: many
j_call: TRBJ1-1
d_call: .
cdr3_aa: CASSFERWGAGTEAFF
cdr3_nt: TGTGCCAGCAGCTTCGAGCGATGGGGGGCTGGCACTGAAGCTTTCTTT

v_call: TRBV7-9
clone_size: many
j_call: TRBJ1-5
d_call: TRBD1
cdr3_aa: CASTWGDRDQPQHF
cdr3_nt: TGTGCCAGCACCTGGGGGGACAGGGACCAGCCCCAGCATTTT

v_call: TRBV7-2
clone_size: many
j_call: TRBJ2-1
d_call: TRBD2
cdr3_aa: CASSLTRASGGSYNEQFF
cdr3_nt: TGTGCCAGCAGCTTAACTAGGGCTAGCGGTGGATCCTACAATGAGCAGTTCTTC

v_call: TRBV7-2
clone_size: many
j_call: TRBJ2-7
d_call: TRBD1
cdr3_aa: CASSLTGQGRYEQYF
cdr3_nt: TGTGCCAGCAGCTTAACGGGACAGGGAAGGTACGAGCAGTACTTC

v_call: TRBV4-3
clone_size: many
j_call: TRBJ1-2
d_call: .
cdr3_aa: CASSQELSQRNYGYTF
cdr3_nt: TGCGCCAGCAGCCAAGAACTCTCGCAGCGTAACTATGGCTACACCTTC

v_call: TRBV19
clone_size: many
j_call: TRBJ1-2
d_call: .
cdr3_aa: CASSPDRDPQDIYGYTF
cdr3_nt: TGTGCCAGTAGTCCAGACCGGGACCCCCAGGACATCTATGGCTACACCTTC

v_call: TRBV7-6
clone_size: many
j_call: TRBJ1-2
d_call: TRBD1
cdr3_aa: CASSSPGQGGFGYTF
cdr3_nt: TGTGCCAGCAGCTCCCCAGGACAGGGCGGTTTCGGCTACACCTTC

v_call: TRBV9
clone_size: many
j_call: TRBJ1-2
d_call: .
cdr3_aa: CASSEDSNNGYTF
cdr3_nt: TGTGCCAGCAGCGAGGACAGCAATAATGGCTACACCTTC

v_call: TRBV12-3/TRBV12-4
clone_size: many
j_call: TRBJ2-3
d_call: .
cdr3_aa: CASSSRRGTDTQYF
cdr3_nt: TGTGCCAGCAGCTCCAGGAGGGGGACAGATACGCAGTATTTT

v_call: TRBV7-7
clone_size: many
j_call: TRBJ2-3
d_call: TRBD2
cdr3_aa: CASSPTSGGDRTQYF
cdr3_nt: TGTGCTAGCAGTCCGACTAGCGGGGGGGACCGGACGCAGTATTTT

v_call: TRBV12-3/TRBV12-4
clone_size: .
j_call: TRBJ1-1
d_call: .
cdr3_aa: CASSFFAEAFF
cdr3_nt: TGTGCCAGCAGTTTTTTCGCTGAAGCTTTCTTT

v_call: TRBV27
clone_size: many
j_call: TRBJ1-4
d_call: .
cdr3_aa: CATWGGKLFF
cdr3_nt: TGTGCCACCTGGGGTGGAAAACTGTTTTTT

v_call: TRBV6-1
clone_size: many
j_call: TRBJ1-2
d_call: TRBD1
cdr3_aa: CASSVTGVRGYTF
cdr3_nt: TGTGCCAGCAGTGTGACAGGGGTCCGTGGCTACACCTTC

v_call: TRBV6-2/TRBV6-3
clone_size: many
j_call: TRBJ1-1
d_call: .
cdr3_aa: CATRAGSSNTEAFF
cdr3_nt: TGTGCCACCAGGGCGGGGTCATCGAACACTGAAGCTTTCTTT

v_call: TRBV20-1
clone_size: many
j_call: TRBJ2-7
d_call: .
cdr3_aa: CSAEKPGDSDEQYF
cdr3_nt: TGCAGTGCTGAAAAGCCCGGGGACTCCGACGAGCAGTACTTC

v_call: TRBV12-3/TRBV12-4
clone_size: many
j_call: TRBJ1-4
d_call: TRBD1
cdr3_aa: CASSPPGQRYEKLFF
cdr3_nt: TGTGCCAGCAGCCCTCCGGGACAGAGATATGAAAAACTGTTTTTT

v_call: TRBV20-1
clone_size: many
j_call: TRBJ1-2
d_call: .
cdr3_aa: CSARDLLVGARGYTF
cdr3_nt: TGCAGTGCTAGAGATCTTTTGGTAGGGGCGCGTGGCTACACCTTC

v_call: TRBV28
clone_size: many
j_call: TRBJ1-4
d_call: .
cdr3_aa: CASSLTVTNEKLFF
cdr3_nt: TGTGCCAGCAGTTTAACAGTCACTAATGAAAAACTGTTTTTT

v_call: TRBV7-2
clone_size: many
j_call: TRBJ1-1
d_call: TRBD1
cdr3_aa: CASSKDRVTWNTEAFF
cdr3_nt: TGTGCCAGCAGTAAAGACAGGGTGACATGGAACACTGAAGCTTTCTTT

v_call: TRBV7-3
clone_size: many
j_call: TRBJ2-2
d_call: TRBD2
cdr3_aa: CASGTSASGELFF
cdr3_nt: TGTGCCAGCGGGACTAGCGCTTCAGGGGAGCTGTTTTTT

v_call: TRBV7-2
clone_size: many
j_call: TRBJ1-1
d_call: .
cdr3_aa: CASSSSPGTVSAFF
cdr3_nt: TGTGCCAGCAGCTCAAGTCCCGGGACGGTCTCGGCTTTCTTT

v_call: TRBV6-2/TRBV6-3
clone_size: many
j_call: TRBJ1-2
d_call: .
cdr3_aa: CASSYAAGGGYGYTF
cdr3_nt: TGTGCCAGCAGTTACGCAGCTGGAGGAGGCTATGGCTACACCTTC

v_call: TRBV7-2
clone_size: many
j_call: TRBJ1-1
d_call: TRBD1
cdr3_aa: CASSVRQGTEAFF
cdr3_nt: TGTGCCAGCAGCGTAAGACAGGGGACTGAAGCTTTCTTT